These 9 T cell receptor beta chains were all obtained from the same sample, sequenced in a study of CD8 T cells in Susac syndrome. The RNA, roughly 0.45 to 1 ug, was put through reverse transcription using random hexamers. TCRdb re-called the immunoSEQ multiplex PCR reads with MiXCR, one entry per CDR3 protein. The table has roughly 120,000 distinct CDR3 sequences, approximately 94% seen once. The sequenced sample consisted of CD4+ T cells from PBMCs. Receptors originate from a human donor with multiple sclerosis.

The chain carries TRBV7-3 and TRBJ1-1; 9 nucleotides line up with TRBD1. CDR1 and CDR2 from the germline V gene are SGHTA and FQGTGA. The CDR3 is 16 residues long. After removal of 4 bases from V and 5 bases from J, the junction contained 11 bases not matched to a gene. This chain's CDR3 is CASSSGQGGSGTEAFF. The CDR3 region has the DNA TGTGCCAGCAGCTCGGGACAGGGTGGTTCGGGGACTGAAGCTTTCTTT.

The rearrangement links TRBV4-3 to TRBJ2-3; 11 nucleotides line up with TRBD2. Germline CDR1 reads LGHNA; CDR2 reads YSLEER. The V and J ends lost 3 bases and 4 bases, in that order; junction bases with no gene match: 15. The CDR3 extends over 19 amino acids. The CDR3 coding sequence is TGCGCCAGCAGCCATGGGACTAGCGGTAATGTCGGCCGCGCAGATACGCAGTATTTT. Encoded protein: CASSHGTSGNVGRADTQYF.

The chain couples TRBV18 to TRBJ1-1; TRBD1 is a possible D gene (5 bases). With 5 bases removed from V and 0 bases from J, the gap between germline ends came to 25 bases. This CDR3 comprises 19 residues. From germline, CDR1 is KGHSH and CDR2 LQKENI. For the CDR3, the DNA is TGTGCCAGCTCAGCCCTTCGATGGGGGGGAGTAAGCATGAACACTGAAGCTTTCTTT. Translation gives CASSALRWGGVSMNTEAFF.

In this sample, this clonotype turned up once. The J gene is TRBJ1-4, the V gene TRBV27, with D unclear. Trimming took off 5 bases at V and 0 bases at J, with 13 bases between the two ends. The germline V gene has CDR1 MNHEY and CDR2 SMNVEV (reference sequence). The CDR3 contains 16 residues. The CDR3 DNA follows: TGTGCCAGCAGTCTGCTAGGACGGACAACTAATGAAAAACTGTTTTTT. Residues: CASSLLGRTTNEKLFF.

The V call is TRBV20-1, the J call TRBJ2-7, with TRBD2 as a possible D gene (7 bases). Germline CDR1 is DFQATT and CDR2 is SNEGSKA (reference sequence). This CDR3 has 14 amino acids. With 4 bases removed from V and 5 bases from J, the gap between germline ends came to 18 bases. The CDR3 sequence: CSAIRGGATDEQYF. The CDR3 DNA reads TGCAGTGCTATTAGGGGGGGAGCGACGGACGAGCAGTACTTC.

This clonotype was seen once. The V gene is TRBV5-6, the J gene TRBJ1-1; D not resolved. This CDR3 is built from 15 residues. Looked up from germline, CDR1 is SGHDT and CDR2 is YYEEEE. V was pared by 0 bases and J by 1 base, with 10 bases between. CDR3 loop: CASSLGRGANTEAFF. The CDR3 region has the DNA TGTGCCAGCAGCTTGGGTCGGGGAGCGAACACTGAAGCTTTCTTT.

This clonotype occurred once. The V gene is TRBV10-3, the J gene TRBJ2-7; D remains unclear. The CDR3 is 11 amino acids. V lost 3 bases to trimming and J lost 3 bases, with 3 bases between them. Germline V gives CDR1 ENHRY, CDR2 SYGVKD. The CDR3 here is CAISDGYEQYF. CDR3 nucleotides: TGTGCCATCAGTGATGGCTACGAGCAGTACTTC.

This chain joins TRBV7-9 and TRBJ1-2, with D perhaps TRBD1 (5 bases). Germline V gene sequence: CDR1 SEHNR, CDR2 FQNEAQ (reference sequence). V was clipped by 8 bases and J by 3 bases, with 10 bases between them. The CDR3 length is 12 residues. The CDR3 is CASARADYGYTF. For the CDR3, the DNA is TGTGCCAGCGCCAGGGCGGACTATGGCTACACCTTC. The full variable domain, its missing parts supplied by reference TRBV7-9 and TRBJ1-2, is DTGVSQNPRHKITKRGQNVTFRCDPISEHNRLYWYRQTLGQGPEFLTYFQNEAQLEKSRLLSDRFSAERPKGSFSTLEIQRTEQGDSAMYLCASARADYGYTFGSGTRLTVV.

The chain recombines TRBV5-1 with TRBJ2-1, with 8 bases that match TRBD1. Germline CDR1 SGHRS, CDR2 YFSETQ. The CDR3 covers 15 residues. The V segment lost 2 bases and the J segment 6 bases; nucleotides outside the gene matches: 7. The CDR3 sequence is CASSLQGDFGNEQFF. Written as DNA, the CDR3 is TGCGCCAGCAGCTTACAGGGGGACTTCGGCAATGAGCAGTTCTTC.